This entry lists 25 T cell receptor beta chains sequenced from one sample in a study of T cells after posttransplantation cyclophosphamide. Cyclophosphamide on days +3 and +4 followed busulfan-fludarabine conditioning and a marrow graft. Clones were sequenced by immunoSEQ multiplex PCR, and TCRdb holds only the in-frame ones, with some missing. This set yields 15,000 to 20,000 clones and no singletons; the top ten hold approximately 0.5%. The sample in question was PBMCs, obtained after allogeneic stem cell transplant with posttransplant cyclophosphamide. These TCRs come from a female patient in her thirties or forties who received an allogeneic stem cell transplant from a related donor, was CMV-positive, and had no GVHD. Some T cells may be provided by the graft donor.

This clone was detected many times. This chain uses TRBV7-2 with TRBJ1-4; TRBD1 matches 10 bases. Germline V gene sequence: CDR1 SGHTA, CDR2 FQGNSA. The trim removed 5 bases at V and 8 bases at J, leaving 8 bases unmatched. This CDR3 comprises 15 residues. Here the CDR3 DNA reads TGTGCCAGCAGCCGACAGGGGGCAAGTCGCGAAAAACTGTTTTTT. As protein: CASSRQGASREKLFF.

The sample holds many counts of this clone. The chain links TRBV28 to TRBJ2-7; 10 nucleotides agree with TRBD2. V dropped 5 bases and J dropped 4; count of bases not matched to a gene: 5. The CDR3 has 14 residues. Germline CDR1 reads MDHEN; CDR2 reads SYDVKM. The CDR3 spells CASSGSGRGYEQYF. The CDR3 bases are TGTGCCAGCAGTGGGAGCGGGAGGGGGTACGAGCAGTACTTC.

This clone was recorded many times. The J gene is TRBJ2-3, the V gene TRBV4-1; 9 bases map to TRBD2. Unmatched junction bases numbered 6, after V lost 0 bases and J lost 2 bases. Germline loops: CDR1 MGHRA, CDR2 YSYEKL. This CDR3 comprises 17 residues. CDR3 bases: TGCGCCAGCAGCCAAGACGTAGCGGGGGTGATCACAGATACGCAGTATTTT. Its protein product is CASSQDVAGVITDTQYF.

This clone has at least ten counts. The rearrangement uses TRBV6-4 and TRBJ2-5; 12 bases match TRBD2. Losses at the gene ends were 10 bases for V and 4 bases for J; bases not matched to a gene: 7. The CDR3 sequence is 14 residues long. Germline V CDR1 and CDR2: MRHNA, SNTAGT. The CDR3 sequence: CANPTSGRGETQYF. The CDR3 DNA reads TGTGCCAACCCGACTAGCGGGAGAGGAGAGACCCAGTACTTC.

At least ten counts were recorded for this clone. The rearrangement links TRBV4-2 to TRBJ2-1; 10 bases align to TRBD2. The germline V gene has CDR1 LGHNA and CDR2 YNFKEQ. J was trimmed by 5 bases and V by 2 bases; bases with no gene match: 12. This CDR3 region has 18 residues. The CDR3 here is CASSQQASGRTLNNEQFF. The CDR3, as DNA: TGTGCCAGCAGCCAACAGGCTAGCGGGAGAACCCTAAACAATGAGCAGTTCTTC.

This clone was counted at least ten times. V gene TRBV2 combines with J gene TRBJ2-3, with a tentative D call TRBD1 (5 bases). The CDR3 spans 12 residues. Trimming shortened V by 8 bases and J by 6 bases, and 12 bases separated the two germline ends. Per germline, CDR1 SNHLY and CDR2 FYNNEI. This chain's CDR3 is CASLRQHDTQYF. The CDR3 DNA is TGTGCCAGCCTTAGACAGCATGATACGCAGTATTTT.

This clone was detected many times. The rearrangement uses TRBV18 and TRBJ1-4; TRBD1 might be the D (6 bases). CDR1 is KGHSH, CDR2 LQKENI, per germline. There are 15 residues in the CDR3. V was shortened by 3 bases and J by 8 bases, with 16 bases between the two germline ends. As DNA, the CDR3 is TGTGCCAGCTCACCCCGGACAGCAAACTCAGAAAAACTGTTTTTT. Translating it yields CASSPRTANSEKLFF.

This clone was recorded at least ten times. V gene TRBV30 combines with J gene TRBJ1-2; D not resolved. The germline CDR1 and CDR2 sequences are GTSNPN and SVGIG (reference sequence). Trimming stripped 2 bases from V and 6 bases from J, with 10 bases between. CDR3 size: 12 residues. The CDR3 DNA is TGTGCCTGGAGTCAAGGCGGTGATGGCTACACCTTC. Amino acid sequence: CAWSQGGDGYTF.

This clone has at least ten counts. The V and J genes are TRBV5-6 and TRBJ1-1; TRBD1 might be the D (5 bases). The CDR3 contains 15 residues. Germline V gives CDR1 SGHDT, CDR2 YYEEEE. Trimming removed 4 bases from V and 5 bases from J, with 18 bases in between. The DNA for the CDR3 is TGTGCCAGCAGCCGTTACAGGCGGCGGATAACTGAAGCTTTCTTT. Protein sequence: CASSRYRRRITEAFF.

This clone appeared many times. The rearrangement links TRBV19 to TRBJ2-1; 13 positions agree with TRBD2. This CDR3 has 17 residues. Germline V CDR1 and CDR2: LNHDA, SQIVND (reference sequence). Trimming cost V 5 bases and J 4 bases; bases outside gene matches: 8. CDR3 loop: CASSYSGLAGDYNEQFF. The CDR3 DNA reads TGTGCCAGTAGTTATAGCGGACTAGCGGGAGATTACAATGAGCAGTTCTTC.

This clone has a count of ten or more. The genes are TRBV7-9 and TRBJ1-1; D perhaps matches TRBD1 (5 bases). CDR1 SEHNR and CDR2 FQNEAQ come from the germline V gene (reference sequence). With 4 bases removed from V and 4 bases from J, the gap between germline ends came to 19 bases. This CDR3 spans 16 amino acids. The CDR3 DNA reads TGTGCCAGCAGCTCGAAGCCGGGACTCGGAGGCACTGAAGCTTTCTTT. Its protein product is CASSSKPGLGGTEAFF.

This clone was detected many times. The chain has TRBV7-9 and TRBJ2-5; possible D gene TRBD1, 5 bases. Germline lookup yields CDR1 SEHNR and CDR2 FQNEAQ (reference sequence). The ends were cut back, 6 bases at V and 3 bases at J, with 11 bases in the middle. The CDR3 covers 13 residues. The CDR3 is CASSQGVKETQYF. The CDR3 nucleotides read TGTGCCAGCAGTCAGGGTGTGAAAGAGACCCAGTACTTC.

This clone was recorded many times. The chain recombines TRBV7-9 with TRBJ2-1; tentatively, D is TRBD2 (5 bases). Germline V CDR1 and CDR2: SEHNR, FQNEAQ (reference sequence). The ends were cut back, 5 bases at V and 16 bases at J, with 18 bases in the middle. CDR3 length: 12 residues. The CDR3 DNA reads TGTGCCAGCAGCGCTACTAGGGTCCCCCAATTCTTC. Translating it yields CASSATRVPQFF.

In its sample, this clone was seen many times. The chain employs TRBV19 and TRBJ2-3; TRBD2 agrees at 10 bases. The V gene end was trimmed by 4 bases and the J gene end by 6 bases; junction bases not matched to a gene: 7. The CDR3 runs 15 residues. Germline lookup yields CDR1 LNHDA and CDR2 SQIVND (reference sequence). In DNA, the CDR3 is TGTGCCAGTAGTAACCTAGCGGGAGAGCTGGATACGCAGTATTTT. Its protein is CASSNLAGELDTQYF.

This clone was picked up many times. CDR3 sequence: CASTSGRESSYGYTF. The CDR3 DNA reads TGTGCCAGCACCTCGGGGAGGGAATCTAGCTATGGCTACACCTTC. The chain joins TRBV4-2 to TRBJ1-2, with D uncertain. Trimming removed 7 bases at V and 4 bases at J, with 19 bases between. This CDR3 has 15 residues. Per the germline V gene, CDR1 is LGHNA and CDR2 is YNFKEQ.

This clone occurred many times. The chain recombines TRBV7-3 with TRBJ2-6, with D possibly matching TRBD2 (7 bases). The CDR3 sequence is 20 residues long. Germline values: CDR1 SGHTA, CDR2 FQGTGA. Trimming stripped 6 bases from V and 2 bases from J, with 26 bases between. This chain's CDR3 is CASSSTGGRESLTGANVLTF. The CDR3 region has the DNA TGTGCCAGCAGTAGCACGGGGGGCAGGGAGAGTTTAACTGGGGCCAACGTCCTGACTTTC.

This clone has ten or more counts. The chain couples TRBV7-6 to TRBJ2-5, with 11 bases that match TRBD2. This CDR3 is built from 18 residues. Germline values: CDR1 SGHVS, CDR2 FNYEAQ. V dropped 2 bases and J dropped 6; count of bases not matched to a gene: 14. DNA of the CDR3: TGTGCCAGCAGCTTACTTGGGCTAGCGGGAGGAAAAAGCCAGACCCAGTACTTC. Its protein product is CASSLLGLAGGKSQTQYF.

In this sample, this clone turned up many times. The V call is TRBV7-2, the J call TRBJ1-2, with D maybe TRBD1 (6 bases). CDR1 and CDR2 (germline): SGHTA, FQGNSA. This CDR3 region has 14 residues. The V and J ends lost 2 bases and 6 bases respectively, with 13 bases between them. CDR3 bases: TGTGCCAGCAGCTTAAAGGCAGGGGAGCATGGCTACACCTTC. Translated: CASSLKAGEHGYTF.

This clone showed up many times. V and J are TRBV9 and TRBJ2-1; 7 positions match TRBD2. Losses at the gene ends were 1 base for V and 2 bases for J; bases not matched to a gene: 3. The CDR3 length is 15 residues. CDR1 is SGDLS, CDR2 YYNGEE, per germline. CDR3 bases: TGTGCCAGCAGCGTACTTCGGGAGGCCTACAATGAGCAGTTCTTC. This translates into CASSVLREAYNEQFF.

This clone was found many times. The chain links TRBV7-9 to TRBJ2-6; the D gene is possibly TRBD2 (5 bases). The CDR3 contains 19 residues. With 0 bases removed from V and 1 base from J, the gap between germline ends came to 16 bases. Germline V CDR1 and CDR2: SEHNR, FQNEAQ (reference sequence). The CDR3 reads CASSLAGILAWSGANVLTF. CDR3 in DNA: TGTGCCAGCAGCTTAGCCGGGATACTTGCTTGGTCTGGGGCCAACGTCCTGACTTTC.

Many counts were recorded for this clone. The chain's CDR3 is CASSFRQGASNSPLHF. The CDR3 region has the DNA TGCGCCAGCAGCTTTCGACAGGGGGCAAGTAATTCACCCCTCCACTTT. This chain connects TRBV4-1 to TRBJ1-6; TRBD1 matches 10 bases. Trimming removed 5 bases from V and 6 bases from J; junction bases left unmatched: 7. Germline CDR1 MGHRA, CDR2 YSYEKL. The CDR3 contains 16 residues.

At least ten counts were recorded for this clone. The chain has TRBV19 and TRBJ1-1; D unresolved. Trimming stripped 5 bases from V and 3 bases from J, with 7 bases between. Germline CDR1 and CDR2: LNHDA and SQIVND (reference sequence). CDR3 size: 12 residues. Here the CDR3 reads CASSEGDTEAFF. CDR3 sequence (DNA): TGTGCCAGTAGTGAGGGCGACACTGAAGCTTTCTTT.

This clone was recorded many times. This sequence joins TRBV29-1 and TRBJ1-1, with D uncertain. This CDR3 has 13 amino acids. Trimming stripped 6 bases from V and 0 bases from J, with 11 bases between. Germline V lookup: CDR1 SQVTM, CDR2 ANQGSEA. The CDR3 protein is CSVTRPVNTEAFF. CDR3 bases: TGCAGCGTCACCAGGCCGGTGAACACTGAAGCTTTCTTT.

This clone appeared many times. The chain uses TRBV11-3 and TRBJ2-1, with 8 bases fitting TRBD2. V shed 6 bases, J shed 8 bases, and the junction held 9 bases outside the gene matches. Germline lookup yields CDR1 SGHNT and CDR2 YENEEA. The CDR3 covers 14 residues. The CDR3 sequence: CASSPGAGGYEQFF. The DNA for the CDR3 is TGTGCCAGCAGTCCCGGGGCGGGAGGATATGAGCAGTTCTTC. Full variable domain (remainder filled in from reference TRBV11-3 and TRBJ2-1): EAGVVQSPRYKIIEKKQPVAFWCNPISGHNTLYWYLQNLGQGPELLIRYENEEAVDDSQLPKDRFSAERLKGVDSTLKIQPAELGDSAVYLCASSPGAGGYEQFFGPGTRLTVL.

This clone showed up many times. The chain carries TRBV5-1 and TRBJ2-1; D might be TRBD1 (6 bases). CDR3 length equals 14 residues. V lost 0 bases, J lost 8 bases, and 12 bases lay in between. Germline V gene lookup returns CDR1 SGHRS and CDR2 YFSETQ. CDR3 loop: CASSLGPNRDEQFF. The DNA for the CDR3 is TGCGCCAGCAGCTTGGGACCCAACAGGGATGAGCAGTTCTTC. Combining the CDR3 with reference TRBV5-1 and TRBJ2-1 gives the whole variable domain KAGVTQTPRYLIKTRGQQVTLSCSPISGHRSVSWYQQTPGQGLQFLFEYFSETQRNKGNFPGRFSGRQFSNSRSEMNVSTLELGDSALYLCASSLGPNRDEQFFGPGTRLTVL.